Described below is a single T cell receptor (beta chain) sequence and its context. Its target is unknown. These data come from a study of cytomegalovirus exposure and HLA in healthy donors. Regarding the study as a whole: Rare TCR sequences predominated, though certain public TCRs were found in many donors. In the 90 to 150 validation repertoires, 94% of cluster scores exceeded 0, per a later analysis. The classifier, whose performance was assessed in both the original and validation cohorts, reportedly diagnosed cytomegalovirus status with high specificity and sensitivity. There were a few CMV-associated chains whose specificity for CMV antigens was confirmed in vitro.

The repertoire was sequenced with immunoSEQ multiplex PCR; TCRdb's copy has only in-frame clones and lacks some. The data show about 120,000 clones, with around 90% seen just once and approximately 1.9% held by the top ten. Germline V gene sequence: CDR1 SGHRS, CDR2 YFSETQ. Between the trimmed V and J ends, which lost 0 bases and 4 bases, there was a span of 13 bases. The CDR3 runs to 15 residues. Sequencing was performed on PBMCs. The chain has TRBV5-1 and TRBJ1-1; D gene uncertain. The origin of this receptor is a woman between 18 and 29 years old in good health and CMV-seronegative. For the CDR3, the DNA is TGCGCCAGCAGCTTGGTAGAAGGTGGAGGCACTGAAGCTTTCTTT. It codes for CASSLVEGGGTEAFF.